The 7 T cell receptor beta chains below come from one sample, sequenced in a study of memory CD4+ T cells and cytomegalovirus serostatus (dated by TCRdb to about 2019). Receptor libraries were prepared by the immunoSEQ multiplex PCR assay. The source is immuneACCESS, and TCRdb retained only in-frame sequences with V and J called. Part of the clones is not carried over; for the studies checked, unresolved V genes explain less than half of this, and the remainder is unexplained. This sample lists 55,000 to 60,000 clones; around 80% were detected once. The top ten constitute 0.8% to 1.2% of the sample. A FACSAria II was used to sort memory CD4+ T cells, defined as single viable CD3+CD4+CD8-CD45RO+ cells. Sequenced input: memory CD4+ T cells from blood. All receptors come from an adult in good health and CMV-seronegative.

This chain joins TRBV2 and TRBJ1-2; 11 nucleotides line up with TRBD1. Germline assignment: CDR1 SNHLY and CDR2 FYNNEI. The V gene end was trimmed by 5 bases and the J gene end by 8 bases; junction bases not matched to a gene: 7. The CDR3 consists of 14 residues. CDR3 residues: CASSWTGGASGYTF. In DNA form, the CDR3 reads TGTGCCAGCAGTTGGACAGGGGGCGCGTCCGGCTACACCTTC.

The rearrangement links TRBV5-1 to TRBJ2-5; perhaps D is TRBD1 or TRBD2 (5 bases each). The CDR3 sequence is 15 residues long. V was shortened by 3 bases and J by 5 bases, with 17 bases between the two germline ends. From germline, CDR1 is SGHRS and CDR2 YFSETQ. CDR3 residues: CASSWGSEGLETQYF. The DNA of the CDR3 is TGCGCCAGCAGCTGGGGGTCCGAGGGGCTGGAGACCCAGTACTTC. The variable domain in full, with the rest retrieved from reference TRBV5-1 and TRBJ2-5, is KAGVTQTPRYLIKTRGQQVTLSCSPISGHRSVSWYQQTPGQGLQFLFEYFSETQRNKGNFPGRFSGRQFSNSRSEMNVSTLELGDSALYLCASSWGSEGLETQYFGPGTRLLVL.

The chain is built from TRBV13 and TRBJ1-4; 9 bases are a match to TRBD1. Germline CDR1 and CDR2: PRHDT and FYEKMQ (reference sequence). Trimming removed 4 bases from V and 7 bases from J; junction bases left unmatched: 4. The CDR3 consists of 14 residues. CDR3 residues: CASSSDRGSEKLFF. The CDR3 nucleotides are TGTGCCAGCAGCTCCGACAGGGGGAGTGAAAAACTGTTTTTT. Using reference TRBV13 and TRBJ1-4 for the parts outside the CDR3, the full variable domain is AAGVIQSPRHLIKEKRETATLKCYPIPRHDTVYWYQQGPGQDPQFLISFYEKMQSDKGSIPDRFSAQQFSDYHSELNMSSLELGDSALYFCASSSDRGSEKLFFGSGTQLSVL.

The chain joins TRBV7-2 to TRBJ2-7; D unresolved. Germline CDR1 and CDR2: SGHTA and FQGNSA. V lost 6 bases, J lost 0 bases, and 12 bases lay in between. The CDR3 extends over 14 amino acids. This CDR3 is CASRIRGPSYEQYF. The DNA of the CDR3 is TGTGCCAGCAGGATACGAGGCCCCTCCTACGAGCAGTACTTC.

This clone was seen a few times. The chain joins TRBV30 to TRBJ1-1; D is ambiguous. CDR3 length: 13 residues. Per germline, CDR1 GTSNPN and CDR2 SVGIG (reference sequence). V was trimmed by 0 bases and J by 4 bases, leaving 9 bases between them. CDR3 loop: CAWSVQISTEAFF. CDR3 sequence (DNA): TGTGCCTGGAGTGTACAGATCAGCACTGAAGCTTTCTTT.

The chain combines TRBV5-1 with TRBJ1-2; 8 bases line up with TRBD1. CDR1 is SGHRS, CDR2 YFSETQ, per germline. Trimming took 9 bases from V and 6 from J; bases not matched to a gene: 13. The CDR3 is made up of 14 amino acids. CDR3 sequence (DNA): TGCGCCACCCGAGATCCCGGACAGGGCGATGGCTACACCTTC. This codes for CATRDPGQGDGYTF.

This chain uses TRBV30 with TRBJ1-5; TRBD1 agrees at 7 bases. The V segment lost 5 bases and the J segment 3 bases; nucleotides outside the gene matches: 1. Germline CDR1 is GTSNPN and CDR2 is SVGIG (reference sequence). The CDR3 sequence is 12 residues long. CDR3 in DNA: TGTGCCTGGGGGACAGACAATCAGCCCCAGCATTTT. This translates into CAWGTDNQPQHF. Based on the CDR3 plus reference TRBV30 and TRBJ1-5, the full variable domain is SQTIHQWPATLVQPVGSPLSLECTVEGTSNPNLYWYRQAAGRGLQLLFYSVGIGQISSEVPQNLSASRPQDRQFILSSKKLLLSDSGFYLCAWGTDNQPQHFGDGTRLSIL.